A selection of T cell receptor beta chains follows, all from one sample in a study of OX40 agonist ivuxolimab in advanced cancers. Assay: immunoSEQ multiplex PCR; the TCRdb copy retains only in-frame clones and omits some. This sample carries around 93,000 clones, approximately 87% of them seen once, and the ten largest clones take around 1.5%. The sequenced sample was CD4+ or CD8+ T cells sorted from blood, obtained in a trial of the OX40 agonist ivuxolimab. The receptors here all came from an adult with an advanced solid tumor such as melanoma, head and neck, liver or kidney cancer. Both conserved end residues are part of each CDR3. The D gene is left open where the match is weak. Some rows have no size entry. The others give once, few or many, or a class for an expanded clone.

J: TRBJ2-5; D: -; size: -; V: TRBV9; DNA: TGTGCCAGCAGCTCGGGGACTCCCCAAGAGACCCAGTACTTC; CDR3: CASSSGTPQETQYF
J: TRBJ2-7; D: -; size: -; V: TRBV5-1; DNA: TGCGCCAGCAGCTTGGTAGGCAACTACGAGCAGTACTTC; CDR3: CASSLVGNYEQYF
J: TRBJ2-3; D: TRBD1; size: -; V: TRBV23-1; DNA: TGCGCCAGCAGTACCCCTGGACAGGGGAAAGGAGGGCCTAGCACAGATACGCAGTATTTT; CDR3: CASSTPGQGKGGPSTDTQYF
J: TRBJ2-5; D: -; size: -; V: TRBV29-1; DNA: TGCAGCGGGGGGACCTCGGAGGAGACCCAGTACTTC; CDR3: CSGGTSEETQYF
J: TRBJ2-1; D: TRBD2; size: -; V: TRBV7-2; DNA: TGTGCCAGCAGCCCTGGGACTAGCTATGAGCAGTTCTTC; CDR3: CASSPGTSYEQFF
J: TRBJ2-7; D: TRBD2; size: -; V: TRBV10-2; DNA: TGCGCCAGCAGTCATGCTCTTCGCCTGGGACTAGCGGGGGGCGACTACGAGCAGTACTTC; CDR3: CASSHALRLGLAGGDYEQYF
J: TRBJ2-7; D: TRBD2; size: few; V: TRBV6-6; DNA: TGTGCCAGCAGTTACTCTAGCGGGGGGGGCTACGAGCAGTACTTC; CDR3: CASSYSSGGGYEQYF
J: TRBJ1-1; D: -; size: -; V: TRBV5-1; DNA: TGCGCCAGCAGCTTGGCTCCGGTGAACACTGAAGCTTTCTTT; CDR3: CASSLAPVNTEAFF
J: TRBJ2-3; D: -; size: -; V: TRBV4-3; DNA: TGCGCCAGCAGCCAAGTTTCGACTAGAGCCCCCACAGATACGCAGTATTTT; CDR3: CASSQVSTRAPTDTQYF
J: TRBJ2-2; D: -; size: -; V: TRBV19; DNA: TGTGCCAGCCATTTTGACACCGGGGAGCTGTTTTTT; CDR3: CASHFDTGELFF
J: TRBJ1-3; D: TRBD1; size: -; V: TRBV9; DNA: TGTGCCAGCAGCGCCCGACAGGGTTCATCGGACACCATATATTTT; CDR3: CASSARQGSSDTIYF
J: TRBJ2-3; D: -; size: -; V: TRBV11-3; DNA: TGTGCCAGCAGCCCTGGGACTTCCCCAGATACGCAGTATTTT; CDR3: CASSPGTSPDTQYF
J: TRBJ2-1; D: -; size: -; V: TRBV2; DNA: TGTGCCAACTCCGGCCGGGCCTCCAACAATGAGCAGTTCTTC; CDR3: CANSGRASNNEQFF
J: TRBJ1-1; D: TRBD1; size: -; V: TRBV6-4; DNA: TGTGCCAGCAGGCCGGACAGGGGGAACACTGAAGCTTTCTTT; CDR3: CASRPDRGNTEAFF
J: TRBJ1-5; D: -; size: -; V: TRBV2; DNA: TGTGCCAGCAGTGTACAGGGTTGGGGCAATCAGCCCCAGCATTTT; CDR3: CASSVQGWGNQPQHF
J: TRBJ1-1; D: -; size: -; V: TRBV7-8; DNA: TGTGCCAGCAGCCCCGACCAGAGTGAAGCTTTCTTT; CDR3: CASSPDQSEAFF
J: TRBJ2-3; D: TRBD2; size: -; V: TRBV6-1; DNA: TGTGCCAGCAGTGGGTTCACCGGGACTAGCTCGGATACGCAGTATTTT; CDR3: CASSGFTGTSSDTQYF
J: TRBJ2-5; D: -; size: -; V: TRBV21-1; DNA: TGTGCCAGCAGCACTCCCCAAGAGACCCAGTACTTC; CDR3: CASSTPQETQYF
J: TRBJ1-1; D: -; size: -; V: TRBV9; DNA: TGTGCCAGCAGCCCTCGAGGAGGGACGAACACTGAAGCTTTCTTT; CDR3: CASSPRGGTNTEAFF
J: TRBJ1-1; D: -; size: -; V: TRBV7-3; DNA: TGTGCCAGCAGCTCCGGGATCGGGAGGACTGAAGCTTTCTTT; CDR3: CASSSGIGRTEAFF
J: TRBJ1-3; D: TRBD1; size: -; V: TRBV10-3; DNA: TGTGCCATCAGTTCGGACAGGGGTAGAAACACCATATATTTT; CDR3: CAISSDRGRNTIYF
J: TRBJ2-7; D: TRBD2; size: -; V: TRBV7-2; DNA: TGTGCCAGCAGCTTAGTGAAGCGGGATGGAGGCGAGCAGTACTTC; CDR3: CASSLVKRDGGEQYF
J: TRBJ2-3; D: -; size: -; V: TRBV5-4; DNA: TGTGCCAGCAGCCGAGCCCCTACAGATACGCAGTATTTT; CDR3: CASSRAPTDTQYF
J: TRBJ2-3; D: -; size: -; V: TRBV7-2; DNA: TGTGCCAGCAGCCGCCGGACCGGGGGAGGAACAGATACGCAGTATTTT; CDR3: CASSRRTGGGTDTQYF
J: TRBJ2-5; D: TRBD2; size: -; V: TRBV9; DNA: TGTGCCAGCAGCGTAGGAATGGGACTAGCACGTGAGACCCAGTACTTC; CDR3: CASSVGMGLARETQYF
J: TRBJ1-1; D: -; size: -; V: TRBV7-2; DNA: TGTGCCAGCAGCCCCTCAGGGGATGAAGCTTTCTTT; CDR3: CASSPSGDEAFF
J: TRBJ1-1; D: -; size: -; V: TRBV6-4; DNA: TGTGCCAGCAGTGCCCTGGGTATAGGAAACACTGAAGCTTTCTTT; CDR3: CASSALGIGNTEAFF
J: TRBJ2-7; D: -; size: once; V: TRBV5-8; DNA: TGTGCCAGCAGCTTGTTGAGGCTAGGTCGTGCCGAGCAGTACTTC; CDR3: CASSLLRLGRAEQYF
J: TRBJ2-2; D: -; size: -; V: TRBV7-3; DNA: TGTGCCAGCAGAAAAAAGGGCGGGGAGCTGTTTTTT; CDR3: CASRKKGGELFF
J: TRBJ1-4; D: -; size: -; V: TRBV7-2; DNA: TGTGCCAGCAGCTTAGGGGGACACCTTAATGAAAAACTGTTTTTT; CDR3: CASSLGGHLNEKLFF
J: TRBJ1-6; D: -; size: -; V: TRBV5-4; DNA: TGTGCCAGCAGCTTGCGCACAGGGAATAATTCACCCCTCCACTTT; CDR3: CASSLRTGNNSPLHF
J: TRBJ2-7; D: -; size: -; V: TRBV10-3; DNA: TGTGCCATCAGTGAGGAGGGGCTCCCCGTCCCCTACGAGCAGTACTTC; CDR3: CAISEEGLPVPYEQYF
J: TRBJ2-1; D: TRBD2; size: -; V: TRBV19; DNA: TGTGCCAGTAAAGGGCCGGGGGGTACGTACAATGAGCAGTTCTTC; CDR3: CASKGPGGTYNEQFF
J: TRBJ2-7; D: -; size: -; V: TRBV19; DNA: TGTGCCAGTAGTTCCCTAAGACAGGTCGGCGAGCAGTACTTC; CDR3: CASSSLRQVGEQYF
J: TRBJ1-2; D: -; size: -; V: TRBV7-3; DNA: TGTGCCAGCAGCCCGGGGCCTCGGGGAGGCTACACCTTC; CDR3: CASSPGPRGGYTF
J: TRBJ2-5; D: TRBD2; size: -; V: TRBV9; DNA: TGTGCCAGCAGCGCCTCCCCGGGGGGAGAGACCCAGTACTTC; CDR3: CASSASPGGETQYF
J: TRBJ2-5; D: TRBD1; size: -; V: TRBV19; DNA: TGTGCCAGTAGTAGGTGGGACAGGGAAGAGACCCAGTACTTC; CDR3: CASSRWDREETQYF
J: TRBJ1-2; D: -; size: -; V: TRBV30; DNA: TGTGCCTGGAGTGTGGGGGGGTATGGCTACACCTTC; CDR3: CAWSVGGYGYTF
J: TRBJ1-5; D: -; size: -; V: TRBV19; DNA: TGTGCCAGTAGTATGGGGGGGGCACAGCATTTT; CDR3: CASSMGGAQHF
J: TRBJ1-5; D: TRBD1; size: -; V: TRBV5-8; DNA: TGTGCCAGCAGTCCCGGACAGGGGCAAGGGGCCCAGCATTTT; CDR3: CASSPGQGQGAQHF
J: TRBJ1-1; D: TRBD1; size: -; V: TRBV5-5; DNA: TGTGCCAGCAGCTTGACAGGGGCAGGGATCACTGAAGCTTTCTTT; CDR3: CASSLTGAGITEAFF
J: TRBJ1-3; D: -; size: -; V: TRBV7-2; DNA: TGTGCCAGCAGCTCCCCCCCGCGGAACACCATATATTTT; CDR3: CASSSPPRNTIYF
J: TRBJ1-5; D: -; size: few; V: TRBV2; DNA: TGTGCCAGCAGGCATAGGGGAAATCAGCCCCAGCATTTT; CDR3: CASRHRGNQPQHF
J: TRBJ2-2; D: -; size: -; V: TRBV4-3; DNA: TGCGCCAGCAGCGCCCGTGCCGGGTCGAACACCGGGGAGCTGTTTTTT; CDR3: CASSARAGSNTGELFF
J: TRBJ2-3; D: -; size: -; V: TRBV29-1; DNA: TGCAGCGTAGGAACCGGGACCTCAGATACGCAGTATTTT; CDR3: CSVGTGTSDTQYF
J: TRBJ2-2; D: -; size: -; V: TRBV7-9; DNA: TGTGCCAGCAGCTTATACACGGGGAACACCGGGGAGCTGTTTTTT; CDR3: CASSLYTGNTGELFF
J: TRBJ2-6; D: -; size: -; V: TRBV6-4; DNA: TGTGCCAGCAGGCTCCACAACTCTGGGGCCAACGTCCTGACTTTC; CDR3: CASRLHNSGANVLTF
J: TRBJ2-7; D: TRBD2; size: once; V: TRBV4-2; DNA: TGTGCCAGCAGCCAAGTACTAGCGGGAGATGGCGAGCAGTACTTC; CDR3: CASSQVLAGDGEQYF
J: TRBJ1-5; D: TRBD1; size: -; V: TRBV7-9; DNA: TGTGCCAGCAGCTTAAGCCCAGGGACAGGGAGAAATCAGCCCCAGCATTTT; CDR3: CASSLSPGTGRNQPQHF
J: TRBJ2-5; D: -; size: -; V: TRBV5-4; DNA: TGTGCCAGCAGCTTCCGGGACAACCAAGAGACCCAGTACTTC; CDR3: CASSFRDNQETQYF
J: TRBJ2-3; D: -; size: -; V: TRBV13; DNA: TGTGCCAGCAGCTTAGGGAGGGGAGACACAGATACGCAGTATTTT; CDR3: CASSLGRGDTDTQYF
J: TRBJ2-7; D: -; size: -; V: TRBV6-4; DNA: TGTGCCAGCAATTACGGGGGCCGCTACGAGCAGTACTTC; CDR3: CASNYGGRYEQYF